The next 31 T cell receptor beta chains were all read from a single sample in a study of T-cell reconstitution after alpha-beta-depleted transplantation in children. Preparation of the TCRbeta library used unique molecular identifiers. TCRdb analysed the PCR reads with MiXCR anew, one entry per CDR3 protein. The sample yields roughly 240,000 distinct CDR3 sequences, 6.5% to 10% seen once. Sample: PBMCs, mostly from graft donor cells, taken 180 days after TCRalphabeta/CD19-depleted stem cell transplant. The receptors stem from a male patient under 18 who had a stem cell transplant for acute lymphoblastic leukemia, so the T cells may come from the graft donor.

This clonotype was seen many times. The rearrangement uses TRBV5-1 and TRBJ1-2; D is possibly TRBD1 (6 bases). The CDR3 is made up of 14 amino acids. CDR1 is SGHRS, CDR2 YFSETQ, per germline. V was cut by 4 bases and J by 0 bases, with 10 bases left in between. CDR3 loop: CASSPGTTNYGYTF. DNA of the CDR3: TGCGCCAGCAGCCCTGGGACAACTAACTATGGCTACACCTTC. The variable domain in full, completed from reference TRBV5-1 and TRBJ1-2, reads KAGVTQTPRYLIKTRGQQVTLSCSPISGHRSVSWYQQTPGQGLQFLFEYFSETQRNKGNFPGRFSGRQFSNSRSEMNVSTLELGDSALYLCASSPGTTNYGYTFGSGTRLTVV.

There are many counts of this clonotype. The rearrangement joins TRBV3-1 to TRBJ1-6; possibly TRBD1 for D (5 bases). The V gene lost 4 bases and the J gene lost 7 bases, with 14 bases spanning the gap. This CDR3 spans 15 amino acids. Germline values: CDR1 LGHDT, CDR2 YNNKEL (reference sequence). Here the CDR3 DNA reads TGTGCCAGCAGCCTGGGCTGGGACGGGAATTCACCCCTCCACTTT. Amino acids: CASSLGWDGNSPLHF.

This clonotype occurred many times. This chain connects TRBV27 to TRBJ2-5, with TRBD2 identical over 12 bases. The CDR3 is 16 amino acids. Trimming removed 6 bases from V and 4 bases from J; junction bases left unmatched: 9. Germline-derived CDR1 and CDR2 are MNHEY and SMNVEV (reference sequence). CDR3 sequence (DNA): TGTGCCAGCAGGCACCTAGCGGGGGGGCTCGGAGAGACCCAGTACTTC. Translation gives CASRHLAGGLGETQYF.

This clonotype was detected many times. V gene TRBV20-1 combines with J gene TRBJ1-2; D gene uncertain. CDR3 length: 10 residues. Trimming stripped 7 bases from V and 5 bases from J, with 8 bases between. The V gene's germline CDR1 is DFQATT and CDR2 SNEGSKA (reference sequence). This CDR3 reads CSVGSYGYTF. The DNA for the CDR3 is TGCAGTGTGGGATCTTATGGCTACACCTTC.

The V and J genes are TRBV9 and TRBJ1-2; 9 bases line up with TRBD1. J gave up 6 bases and V 4 bases, and 7 bases lay outside the gene matches. The CDR3 runs 14 residues. Germline CDR1 and CDR2: SGDLS and YYNGEE. The CDR3 DNA reads TGTGCCAGCAGCATCAATACAGGGGGCGATGGCTACACCTTC. Translation gives CASSINTGGDGYTF. Based on the CDR3 plus reference TRBV9 and TRBJ1-2, the full variable domain is DSGVTQTPKHLITATGQRVTLRCSPRSGDLSVYWYQQSLDQGLQFLIQYYNGEERAKGNILERFSAQQFPDLHSELNLSSLELGDSALYFCASSINTGGDGYTFGSGTRLTVV.

This clonotype was seen repeatedly, ten times or more. J is TRBJ1-2 and V is TRBV12-3 or TRBV12-4, with D maybe TRBD1 (6 bases). CDR3 length: 14 amino acids. The ends were cut back, 3 bases at V and 10 bases at J, with 18 bases in the middle. The CDR3 protein is CASSFPQGSPSYTF. The CDR3 DNA sequence: TGTGCCAGCAGTTTCCCACAGGGTTCTCCATCCTACACCTTC.

This clonotype showed up many times. The chain joins TRBV12-3 or TRBV12-4 to TRBJ2-3, with TRBD1 matching 10 bases. J was trimmed by 3 bases and V by 4 bases; bases with no gene match: 7. The CDR3 runs 16 residues. The CDR3 region is CASSSLDRGLTDTQYF. CDR3 bases: TGTGCCAGCAGTTCTCTAGACAGGGGGCTAACAGATACGCAGTATTTT.

This clonotype was picked up many times. The chain employs TRBV20-1 and TRBJ2-2, with 7 nucleotides matching TRBD1. V dropped 5 bases and J dropped 1; count of bases not matched to a gene: 4. This CDR3 comprises 14 residues. CDR1 is DFQATT and CDR2 is SNEGSKA in the germline V gene (reference sequence). The CDR3 bases are TGCAGTGCTCGTAGACAGGGGAACACCGGGGAGCTGTTTTTT. Translation: CSARRQGNTGELFF.

There are many counts of this clonotype. The chain carries TRBV5-1 and TRBJ2-1, with 10 bases lining up with TRBD1. Looked up from germline, CDR1 is SGHRS and CDR2 is YFSETQ. There are 14 residues in the CDR3. Trimming took 3 bases from V and 15 from J; bases not matched to a gene: 12. CDR3 sequence reads: CASSSGTGVKVAFF. In DNA, the CDR3 is TGCGCCAGCAGCTCCGGGACAGGGGTGAAGGTAGCGTTCTTC.

This clonotype appeared many times. CDR3 nucleotide sequence: TGTGCCACCAGCAGAGGAGGGTACAATGAGCAGTTCTTC. Translating gives CATSRGGYNEQFF. The chain employs TRBV15 and TRBJ2-1; D possibly corresponds to TRBD2 (5 bases). Germline CDR1 is LNHNV and CDR2 is YYDKDF (reference sequence). V was trimmed by 1 base and J by 4 bases, leaving 5 bases between them. CDR3 size: 13 residues.

This clonotype was counted many times. The chain has TRBV6-6 and TRBJ2-7, with D perhaps TRBD2 (5 bases). This CDR3 is 13 amino acids long. Trimming took off 6 bases at V and 8 bases at J, with 17 bases between the two ends. The V gene's germline CDR1 is MNHNY and CDR2 SVGAGI (reference sequence). The DNA for the CDR3 is TGTGCCAGCAGCACGACGGGATACGATAAGCAGTACTTC. Protein product: CASSTTGYDKQYF.

This clonotype was found many times. V usage is TRBV5-1 and J usage is TRBJ1-4, with no clear D. The ends were cut back, 4 bases at V and 11 bases at J, with 15 bases in the middle. CDR1 and CDR2 (germline): SGHRS, YFSETQ. The CDR3 is made up of 13 amino acids. The CDR3 nucleotides read TGCGCCAGCAGCCCTGACCGGACCCGTAAACTGTTTTTT. Residues: CASSPDRTRKLFF.

The table lists this clonotype with many counts. The chain recombines TRBV28 with TRBJ2-7; 14 bases align to TRBD2. Germline-derived CDR1 and CDR2 are MDHEN and SYDVKM. The CDR3 is 16 amino acids. Trimming removed 4 bases from V and 3 bases from J; junction bases left unmatched: 5. CDR3 in amino acids: CASSSVGTSGSYEQYF. For the CDR3, the DNA is TGTGCCAGCAGTTCCGTTGGGACTAGCGGGAGCTACGAGCAGTACTTC.

This clonotype was found many times. Here the CDR3 DNA reads TGTGCCAGCAGCTTCGACGGACTAGCCTACGAGCAGTACTTC. Encoded protein: CASSFDGLAYEQYF. The gene calls are TRBV7-9 and TRBJ2-7; 7 bases are a match to TRBD2. V lost 3 bases and J lost 2; bases outside the gene matches: 4. The CDR3 contains 14 residues. CDR1 is SEHNR and CDR2 is FQNEAQ in the germline V gene (reference sequence).

A note on this clonotype: Sequence at one end of the junction differs from germline and may be a read error. The rearrangement uses TRBV12-3 or TRBV12-4 and TRBJ2-7; D is possibly TRBD1 (7 bases). CDR3 length: 18 amino acids. The DNA for the CDR3 is TGTGCCATCAGTTTAGCGGTTAAGGCGGCAGGGGGATCCTACGAGCAGTACTTC. Translation: CAISLAVKAAGGSYEQYF.

The table lists this clonotype with many counts. CDR3 nucleotide sequence: TGCGCCAGCAGCCAAGAGACTAGACCCCTGGACGAGCAGTACTTC. It codes for CASSQETRPLDEQYF. The V gene is TRBV4-1, the J gene TRBJ2-7; D might be TRBD2 (6 bases). Germline V gene lookup returns CDR1 MGHRA and CDR2 YSYEKL. This CDR3 region has 15 residues. Between the trimmed V and J ends, which lost 0 bases and 5 bases, there was a span of 14 bases.

This clonotype was recorded a few times. This chain links TRBV6-1 with TRBJ1-5; D unclear. This CDR3 has 13 residues. Per the germline V gene, CDR1 is MNHNS and CDR2 is SASEGT. V was trimmed by 10 bases and J by 1 base, leaving 11 bases between them. CDR3 in DNA: TGTGCCACCTGGGAGGACAGCAATCAGCCCCAGCATTTT. Its translation: CATWEDSNQPQHF.

This clonotype was counted at least ten times. The V and J genes are TRBV4-1 and TRBJ2-5; TRBD2 agrees at 9 bases. The CDR3 extends over 16 amino acids. With 0 bases clipped from V and 5 bases from J, the junction kept 7 bases outside the gene matches. Germline V CDR1 and CDR2: MGHRA, YSYEKL. In DNA form, the CDR3 reads TGCGCCAGCAGCCAAGAGATCCTAGCGGGGTACGAGACCCAGTACTTC. Amino acids: CASSQEILAGYETQYF.

This clonotype was detected ten times or more. The chain couples TRBV12-3 or TRBV12-4 to TRBJ2-2; the match to TRBD1 covers 7 bases. The CDR3 is made up of 15 amino acids. J gave up 2 bases and V 5 bases, and 5 bases lay outside the gene matches. The CDR3 region has the DNA TGTGCCAGCAGTCGGACAGGCCAAAACACCGGGGAGCTGTTTTTT. This encodes CASSRTGQNTGELFF.

This clonotype was observed at least ten times. The gene calls are TRBV4-3 and TRBJ2-2; D gene ambiguous. Germline CDR1 LGHNA, CDR2 YSLEER. This CDR3 comprises 12 residues. Trimming shortened V by 6 bases and J by 6 bases, and 8 bases separated the two germline ends. CDR3 nucleotides: TGCGCCAGCAGGACCCTCGCCGGGGAGCTGTTTTTT. Translated: CASRTLAGELFF.

This clonotype came up many times. The chain carries TRBV7-9 and TRBJ2-7; no reliable D call. The germline V gene encodes CDR1 SEHNR and CDR2 FQNEAQ (reference sequence). Trimming left V 1 base short and J 6 bases short, with 7 bases between. This CDR3 spans 12 amino acids. CDR3 nucleotides: TGTGCCAGCAGCTTAGAGGCAGTCGAGCAGTACTTC. This encodes CASSLEAVEQYF.

This clonotype was counted many times. J is TRBJ2-3 and V is TRBV29-1; D call uncertain. Germline CDR1 reads SQVTM; CDR2 reads ANQGSEA. The V end was cut by 8 bases, the J end by 5 bases, with 8 bases between. CDR3 size: 10 residues. CDR3 sequence reads: CSMLRDTQYF. CDR3 in DNA: TGCAGCATGCTCCGAGATACGCAGTATTTT.

This clonotype has at least ten counts. The chain combines TRBV5-5 with TRBJ2-1; D uncertain. CDR1 SGHKS and CDR2 YYEKEE come from the germline V gene (reference sequence). V dropped 4 bases and J dropped 8 bases, with 22 bases sitting between them. This CDR3 has 16 amino acids. The CDR3 is CASSLSLVLQRDEQFF. The CDR3 nucleotides are TGTGCCAGCAGCCTGTCCCTAGTATTACAAAGGGATGAGCAGTTCTTC.

This clonotype was detected many times. The genes are TRBV29-1 and TRBJ2-2; unclear D gene. The CDR3 has 15 amino acids. The germline V gene has CDR1 SQVTM and CDR2 ANQGSEA. V was cut by 5 bases and J by 0 bases, with 13 bases left in between. This CDR3 reads CSVSVSNANTGELFF. The CDR3 nucleotides read TGCAGCGTTTCGGTCTCGAACGCGAACACCGGGGAGCTGTTTTTT.

This clonotype was seen repeatedly, ten times or more. CDR3 sequence: CASSPGGWSGYTF. The CDR3 bases are TGTGCCAGCAGCCCCGGGGGCTGGAGTGGCTACACCTTC. The chain uses TRBV6-1 and TRBJ1-2; TRBD1 is a possible D gene (6 bases). The CDR3 has 13 amino acids. The germline gives CDR1 MNHNS, CDR2 SASEGT. Trimming took off 6 bases at V and 7 bases at J, with 15 bases between the two ends.

V gene TRBV6-6 combines with J gene TRBJ1-4; maybe TRBD1 (6 bases). Germline-derived CDR1 and CDR2 are MNHNY and SVGAGI (reference sequence). This CDR3 region has 13 residues. DNA of the CDR3: TGTGCTGAGAGGGGGGGGTCTAATGAAAAACTGTTTTTT. Translating it yields CAERGGSNEKLFF.

This clonotype was seen many times. The chain is built from TRBV5-1 and TRBJ2-5; D perhaps matches TRBD1 (6 bases). V lost 5 bases, J lost 2 bases, and 10 bases lay in between. CDR3 length: 13 residues. The germline gives CDR1 SGHRS, CDR2 YFSETQ. The DNA for the CDR3 is TGCGCCAGCAGAGGGACATTTCAAGAGACCCAGTACTTC. This gives the protein CASRGTFQETQYF.

This clonotype showed up many times. J is TRBJ1-1 and V is TRBV28; 10 nucleotides agree with TRBD1. The ends lost 6 bases at V and 4 bases at J; junction bases unmatched: 5. CDR3 length equals 14 residues. Per the germline V gene, CDR1 is MDHEN and CDR2 is SYDVKM. The CDR3 protein is CASRTDRGSTEAFF. Written as DNA, the CDR3 is TGTGCCAGCAGGACGGACAGGGGGAGCACTGAAGCTTTCTTT.

This clonotype was seen repeatedly, ten times or more. This chain uses TRBV18 with TRBJ1-3, with a possible D match to TRBD1 (5 bases). With 5 bases removed from V and 2 bases from J, the gap between germline ends came to 13 bases. The V gene's germline CDR1 is KGHSH and CDR2 LQKENI. The length of the CDR3 is 15 residues. The CDR3 DNA sequence: TGTGCCAGCTCAGCCAGCGGGGGGACTGGAAACACCATATATTTT. As protein: CASSASGGTGNTIYF.

This clonotype was seen ten or more times. The CDR3 DNA is TGTGCCAGCAGTTTGGTGGTAGCGGGAGCCCTCAGCACAGATACGCAGTATTTT. Translation: CASSLVVAGALSTDTQYF. This sequence joins TRBV12-3 or TRBV12-4 and TRBJ2-3; 9 positions agree with TRBD2. The V gene end was trimmed by 3 bases and the J gene end by 0 bases; junction bases not matched to a gene: 10. The CDR3 is 18 residues long.

At least ten counts were recorded for this clonotype. The chain joins TRBV5-1 to TRBJ2-7; D possibly matches TRBD1 or TRBD2 (5 bases each). CDR1 is SGHRS and CDR2 is YFSETQ in the germline V gene. The CDR3 covers 15 residues. V was clipped by 4 bases and J by 1 base, with 15 bases between them. The CDR3 DNA reads TGCGCCAGCAGCGTGGGGGTCGACGGATCCTACGAGCAGTACTTC. Residues: CASSVGVDGSYEQYF. The complete variable domain, with remaining parts taken from reference TRBV5-1 and TRBJ2-7, reads KAGVTQTPRYLIKTRGQQVTLSCSPISGHRSVSWYQQTPGQGLQFLFEYFSETQRNKGNFPGRFSGRQFSNSRSEMNVSTLELGDSALYLCASSVGVDGSYEQYFGPGTRLTVT.